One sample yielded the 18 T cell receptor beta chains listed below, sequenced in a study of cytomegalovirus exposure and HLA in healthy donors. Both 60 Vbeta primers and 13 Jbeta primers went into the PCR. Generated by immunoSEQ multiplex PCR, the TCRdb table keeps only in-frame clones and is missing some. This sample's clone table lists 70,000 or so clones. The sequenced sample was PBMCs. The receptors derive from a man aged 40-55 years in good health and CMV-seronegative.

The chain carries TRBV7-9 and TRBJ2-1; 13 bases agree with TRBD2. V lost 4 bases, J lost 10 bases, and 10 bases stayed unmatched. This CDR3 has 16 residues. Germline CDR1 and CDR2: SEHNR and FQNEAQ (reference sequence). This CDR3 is CASSSSRLAGGTEQFF. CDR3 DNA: TGTGCCAGCAGCTCATCTCGACTAGCGGGGGGAACCGAGCAGTTCTTC.

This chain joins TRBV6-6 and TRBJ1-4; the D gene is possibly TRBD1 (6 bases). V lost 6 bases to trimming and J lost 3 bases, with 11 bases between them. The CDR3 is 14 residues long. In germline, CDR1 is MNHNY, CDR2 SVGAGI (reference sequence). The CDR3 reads CASSRGRPNEKLFF. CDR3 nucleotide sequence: TGTGCCAGCAGCAGGGGCCGTCCTAATGAAAAACTGTTTTTT.

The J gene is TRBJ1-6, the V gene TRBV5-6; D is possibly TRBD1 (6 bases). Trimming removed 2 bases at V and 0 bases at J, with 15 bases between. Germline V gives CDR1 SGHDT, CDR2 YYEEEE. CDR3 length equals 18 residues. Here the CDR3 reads CASSFDRSRSSYNSPLHF. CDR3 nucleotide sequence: TGTGCCAGCAGCTTTGACAGGTCGCGTAGCTCCTATAATTCACCCCTCCACTTT.

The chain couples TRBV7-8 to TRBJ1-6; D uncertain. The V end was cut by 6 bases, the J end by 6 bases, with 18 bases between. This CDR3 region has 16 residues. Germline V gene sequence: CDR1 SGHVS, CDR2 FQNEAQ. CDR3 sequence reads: CASSYRGSGSNSPLHF. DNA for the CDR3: TGTGCCAGCAGTTACCGGGGATCCGGGAGTAATTCACCCCTCCACTTT. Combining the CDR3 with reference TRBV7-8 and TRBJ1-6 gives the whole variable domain GAGVSQSPRYKVAKRGQDVALRCDPISGHVSLFWYQQALGQGPEFLTYFQNEAQLDKSGLPSDRFFAERPEGSVSTLKIQRTQQEDSAVYLCASSYRGSGSNSPLHFGNGTRLTVT.

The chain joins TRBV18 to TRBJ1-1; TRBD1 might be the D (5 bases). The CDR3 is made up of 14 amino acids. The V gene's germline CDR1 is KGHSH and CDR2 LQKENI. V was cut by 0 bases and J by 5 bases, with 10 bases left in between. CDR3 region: CASSPPLGGTEAFF. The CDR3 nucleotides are TGTGCCAGCTCACCACCCCTGGGGGGAACTGAAGCTTTCTTT.

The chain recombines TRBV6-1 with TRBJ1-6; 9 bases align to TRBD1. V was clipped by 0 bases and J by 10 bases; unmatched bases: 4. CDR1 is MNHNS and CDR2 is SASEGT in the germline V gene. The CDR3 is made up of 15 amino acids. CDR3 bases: TGTGCCAGCAGTGAAGCCGAGACAGGGGGATCACCCCTCCACTTT. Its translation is CASSEAETGGSPLHF.

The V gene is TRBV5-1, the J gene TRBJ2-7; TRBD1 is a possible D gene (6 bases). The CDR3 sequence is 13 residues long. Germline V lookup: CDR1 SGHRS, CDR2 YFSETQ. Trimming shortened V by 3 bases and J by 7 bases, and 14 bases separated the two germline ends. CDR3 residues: CASSYQGTGEQYF. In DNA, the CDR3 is TGCGCCAGCAGCTACCAGGGGACGGGAGAGCAGTACTTC.

This CDR3 is CASSPQGLGGYTF. The DNA for the CDR3 is TGTGCCAGCTCACCACAGGGACTGGGTGGCTACACCTTC. The chain employs TRBV18 and TRBJ1-2; maybe TRBD1 (5 bases). The CDR3 loop spans 13 amino acids. The germline gives CDR1 KGHSH, CDR2 LQKENI. V lost 1 base and J 7 bases, leaving 10 bases between the germline ends.

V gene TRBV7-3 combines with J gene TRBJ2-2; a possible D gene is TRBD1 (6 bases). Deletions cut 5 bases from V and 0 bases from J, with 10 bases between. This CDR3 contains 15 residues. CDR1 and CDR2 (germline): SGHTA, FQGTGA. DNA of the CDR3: TGTGCCAGCAGCCCCACAGGGTCGAACACCGGGGAGCTGTTTTTT. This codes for CASSPTGSNTGELFF.

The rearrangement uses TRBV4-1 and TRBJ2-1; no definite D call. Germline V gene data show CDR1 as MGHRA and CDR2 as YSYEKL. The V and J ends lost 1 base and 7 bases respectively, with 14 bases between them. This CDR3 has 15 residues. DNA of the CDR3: TGCGCCAGCAGCCAAGGACAAAACAGTGCGAATGAGCAGTTCTTC. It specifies CASSQGQNSANEQFF.

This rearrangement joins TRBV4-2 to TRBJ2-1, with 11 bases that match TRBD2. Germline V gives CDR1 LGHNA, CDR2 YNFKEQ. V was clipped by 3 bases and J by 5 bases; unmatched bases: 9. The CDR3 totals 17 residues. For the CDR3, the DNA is TGTGCCAGCAGCCAGGCACTCACTAGCGGGGGAAACAATGAGCAGTTCTTC. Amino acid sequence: CASSQALTSGGNNEQFF.

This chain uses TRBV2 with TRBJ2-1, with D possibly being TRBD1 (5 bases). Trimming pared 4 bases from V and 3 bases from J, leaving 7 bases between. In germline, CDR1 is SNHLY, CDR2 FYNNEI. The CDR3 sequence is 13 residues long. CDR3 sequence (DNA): TGTGCCAGCAGTGTAGGGGACTACAATGAGCAGTTCTTC. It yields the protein CASSVGDYNEQFF.

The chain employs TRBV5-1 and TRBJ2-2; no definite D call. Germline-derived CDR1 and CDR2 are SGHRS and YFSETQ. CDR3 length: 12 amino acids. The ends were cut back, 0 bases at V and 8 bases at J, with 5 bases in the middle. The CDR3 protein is CASSLEAGELFF. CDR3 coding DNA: TGCGCCAGCAGCTTGGAAGCTGGGGAGCTGTTTTTT.

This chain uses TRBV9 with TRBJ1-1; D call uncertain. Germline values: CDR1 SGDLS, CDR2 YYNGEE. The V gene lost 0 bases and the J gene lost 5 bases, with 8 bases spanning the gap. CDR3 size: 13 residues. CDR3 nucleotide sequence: TGTGCCAGCAGCGTAGATGGGAGGACTGAAGCTTTCTTT. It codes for CASSVDGRTEAFF.

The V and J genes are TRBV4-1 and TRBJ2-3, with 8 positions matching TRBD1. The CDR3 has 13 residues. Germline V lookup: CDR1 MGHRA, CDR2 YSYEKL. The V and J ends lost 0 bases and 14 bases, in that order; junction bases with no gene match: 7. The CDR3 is CASSQDGWTGRYF. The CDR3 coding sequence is TGCGCCAGCAGCCAAGATGGGTGGACAGGGAGGTATTTT.

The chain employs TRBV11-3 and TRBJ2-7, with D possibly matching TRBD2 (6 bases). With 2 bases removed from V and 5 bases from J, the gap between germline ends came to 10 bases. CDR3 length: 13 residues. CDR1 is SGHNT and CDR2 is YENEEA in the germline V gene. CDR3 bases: TGTGCCAGCAGCTTATGGGGGGACCACGAGCAGTACTTC. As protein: CASSLWGDHEQYF.

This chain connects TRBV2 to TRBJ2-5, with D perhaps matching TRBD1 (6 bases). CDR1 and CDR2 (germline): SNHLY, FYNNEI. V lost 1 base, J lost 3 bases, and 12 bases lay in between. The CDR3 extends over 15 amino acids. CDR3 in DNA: TGTGCCAGCAGTGAAGTTCAGGGGCCGAAAGAGACCCAGTACTTC. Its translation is CASSEVQGPKETQYF.

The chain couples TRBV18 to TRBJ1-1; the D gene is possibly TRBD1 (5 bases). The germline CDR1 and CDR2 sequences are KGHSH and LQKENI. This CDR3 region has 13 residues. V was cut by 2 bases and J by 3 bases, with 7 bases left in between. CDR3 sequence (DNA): TGTGCCAGCTCACCAACGACAGACACTGAAGCTTTCTTT. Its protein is CASSPTTDTEAFF.